The 7 T cell receptor beta chains given below trace back to one sample, sequenced in a study of T-cell reconstitution after alpha-beta-depleted transplantation in children. Unique molecular identifiers tagged the TCRbeta library. TCRdb analysed the PCR reads with MiXCR anew, one entry per CDR3 protein. The data show around 480,000 distinct CDR3 sequences, with about 30% seen just once and about 2.3% held by the top ten. The material sequenced was PBMCs from the stem cell graft donor, taken from the stem cell graft. Receptors originate from a human donor who donated a stem cell graft to a child with aplastic anemia.

This clonotype was found once. The V call is TRBV12-3 or TRBV12-4, the J call TRBJ1-2; tentative D call: TRBD1 (6 bases). The V end was cut by 6 bases, the J end by 4 bases, with 15 bases between. The CDR3 is made up of 14 amino acids. CDR3 in DNA: TGTGCCAGCAGGTGGGAACAGGGTTCCTATGGCTACACCTTC. Protein product: CASRWEQGSYGYTF.

The CDR3, as DNA: TGTGCCAGCAGCTTAGAATCGATCAGGGGAAGTCAGCCCCAGCATTTT. This encodes CASSLESIRGSQPQHF. This chain joins TRBV7-2 and TRBJ1-5; the D gene is possibly TRBD1 (6 bases). The germline V and J ends were trimmed by 1 base and 6 bases, with 16 bases remaining between them. Germline V CDR1 and CDR2: SGHTA, FQGNSA. The CDR3 sequence is 16 residues long.

The rearrangement uses TRBV25-1 and TRBJ2-2; 7 positions agree with TRBD1. Trimming at V came to 3 bases and at J to 4 bases, leaving 5 bases not matched to a gene. The CDR3 spans 15 residues. Germline values: CDR1 MGHDK, CDR2 SYGVNS. The CDR3 DNA reads as TGTGCCAGCAGTGATTCAAGGGGGCTCACCGGGGAGCTGTTTTTT. This gives the protein CASSDSRGLTGELFF.

The CDR3, as DNA: TGCGCCAGCAGCCCGAGGACCCTGTCTAATGAAAAACTGTTTTTT. Its protein is CASSPRTLSNEKLFF. The chain couples TRBV5-1 to TRBJ1-4; unclear D gene. The length of the CDR3 is 15 residues. Germline V gene data show CDR1 as SGHRS and CDR2 as YFSETQ. The germline V and J ends were trimmed by 4 bases and 3 bases, with 13 bases remaining between them.

A few counts support this clonotype. The chain joins TRBV18 to TRBJ2-7, with 9 nucleotides matching TRBD2. Per the germline V gene, CDR1 is KGHSH and CDR2 is LQKENI. V gave up 5 bases and J gave up 3 bases; unmatched junction bases: 8. The CDR3 is made up of 15 amino acids. CDR3 sequence reads: CASSGGTSLFYEQYF. The DNA of the CDR3 is TGTGCCAGCTCAGGAGGGACTAGCTTATTCTACGAGCAGTACTTC.

This clonotype was counted between two and nine times. In DNA form, the CDR3 reads TGCAGTGCTAGAGTCGACCGGGCGACCAATGAGCAGTTCTTC. This codes for CSARVDRATNEQFF. The rearrangement uses TRBV20-1 and TRBJ2-1, with D hard to call. The CDR3 is made up of 14 amino acids. With 1 base removed from V and 6 bases from J, the gap between germline ends came to 13 bases. Germline lookup yields CDR1 DFQATT and CDR2 SNEGSKA (reference sequence).

To note about this clonotype: One junction end disagrees with the germline gene, perhaps due to a read error. The CDR3 sequence is CASSLDRGGYEQYF. The CDR3, as DNA: TGTGCCAGCAGTTTGGATAGGGGGGGCTACGAGCAGTACTTC. V is TRBV5-5 and J is TRBJ2-7, with D tentatively TRBD2 (7 bases). Germline V gene lookup returns CDR1 SGHKS and CDR2 YYEKEE (reference sequence). The CDR3 consists of 14 residues.